Presented here are 30 T cell receptor beta chains from one specimen sequenced in a study of post-analysis software for immune sequencing data. Study results and caveats: Among 5 or 6 TRBV segments more frequent in patients than controls were TRBV5-6, TRBV5-1 and TRBV20-1.

Antigens of these TCRs are unknown. Presence of unique molecular identifiers characterized the TCR beta cDNA libraries. Each CDR3 protein is one row after TCRdb ran MiXCR on the PCR reads. The sample lists roughly 410,000 distinct CDR3 sequences, around a third seen once, with roughly 13% in the top ten. The sequencing sample was made of blood. These receptors were obtained from a girl aged 10-17 years with multiple sclerosis.

This chain connects TRBV12-3 or TRBV12-4 to TRBJ2-7; 7 positions match TRBD2. Germline trimming cut 6 bases from V and 4 bases from J; bases unmatched to any gene: 6. The CDR3 spans 13 residues. The CDR3 DNA reads as TGTGCCAGCAGCTGGGAGGGGACGTACGAGCAGTACTTC. This sequence encodes CASSWEGTYEQYF.

This chain links TRBV15 with TRBJ2-7; TRBD1 is a possible D gene (6 bases). The CDR3 is made up of 14 amino acids. Between the trimmed V and J ends, which lost 5 bases and 3 bases, there was a span of 14 bases. CDR1 LNHNV and CDR2 YYDKDF come from the germline V gene (reference sequence). The CDR3 DNA follows: TGTGCCACCAGCTCTGACAGGAGTTACTACGAGCAGTACTTC. This encodes CATSSDRSYYEQYF.

The chain links TRBV20-1 to TRBJ1-1; no definite D call. The CDR3 length is 13 residues. V lost 0 bases, J lost 1 base, and 6 bases lay in between. From germline, CDR1 is DFQATT and CDR2 SNEGSKA (reference sequence). For the CDR3, the DNA is TGCAGTGCTAGAGATCCCGGGAACACTGAAGCTTTCTTT. It translates to CSARDPGNTEAFF.

This chain uses TRBV7-8 with TRBJ1-2, with 11 bases matching TRBD1. V shed 5 bases, J shed 9 bases, and the junction held 5 bases outside the gene matches. The CDR3 spans 13 residues. Per the germline V gene, CDR1 is SGHVS and CDR2 is FQNEAQ. This CDR3 is CASSEGQGVSYTF. In DNA, the CDR3 is TGTGCCAGCAGCGAGGGACAGGGGGTTAGCTACACCTTC.

This clonotype was observed a single time. A much more abundant neighbour one base away suggests this may be a read error. The chain carries TRBV7-2 and TRBJ2-4, with D tentatively TRBD2 (6 bases). The germline CDR1 and CDR2 sequences are SGHTA and FQGNSA. CDR3 length: 14 residues. V dropped 4 bases and J dropped 15 bases, with 22 bases sitting between them. The CDR3 region has the DNA TGTGCCAGCAGCTACGAGCGGGTCTCCTACGAGCTGTACTTC. Protein sequence: CASSYERVSYELYF.

To note about this clonotype: The junction differs from germline at one of its ends, possibly a read error. This chain links TRBV5-1 with TRBJ2-2; 11 bases are shared with TRBD2. In germline, CDR1 is SGHRS, CDR2 YFSETQ. The CDR3 is made up of 16 amino acids. CDR3 DNA: TGCACCAGCAGCCGACCGACTAGCGGGGACACCGGGGAGCTGTTTTTT. Protein product: CTSSRPTSGDTGELFF.

The chain joins TRBV7-9 to TRBJ1-4; D is ambiguous. Trimming left V 5 bases short and J 4 bases short, with 17 bases between. Germline V gene lookup returns CDR1 SEHNR and CDR2 FQNEAQ (reference sequence). This CDR3 has 16 amino acids. Written as DNA, the CDR3 is TGTGCCAGCAGCCGACCGGGTGGTCAATTTAATGAAAAACTGTTTTTT. This sequence encodes CASSRPGGQFNEKLFF.

The genes are TRBV29-1 and TRBJ2-1; D gene uncertain. V gave up 6 bases and J gave up 0 bases, with 6 bases separating them. Germline V gene sequence: CDR1 SQVTM, CDR2 ANQGSEA. The CDR3 totals 12 residues. CDR3 in DNA: TGCAGCGTAGGTAGCTCCTACAATGAGCAGTTCTTC. This encodes CSVGSSYNEQFF.

The rearrangement links TRBV4-2 to TRBJ2-6; D remains unclear. The V and J ends lost 0 bases and 0 bases respectively, with 6 bases between them. CDR1 and CDR2 from the germline V gene are LGHNA and YNFKEQ. This CDR3 spans 16 amino acids. This chain's CDR3 is CASSQDVTSGANVLTF. In DNA form, the CDR3 reads TGTGCCAGCAGCCAAGATGTTACCTCTGGGGCCAACGTCCTGACTTTC.

This chain connects TRBV10-3 to TRBJ2-4; maybe TRBD2 (5 bases). The CDR3 sequence is 16 residues long. V lost 2 bases to trimming and J lost 7 bases, with 18 bases between them. Germline V gene lookup returns CDR1 ENHRY and CDR2 SYGVKD. The CDR3 spells CAISEMHKGSGNIQYF. Here the CDR3 DNA reads TGTGCCATCAGTGAGATGCATAAGGGTTCGGGGAACATTCAGTACTTC.

The chain has TRBV7-2 and TRBJ2-7; D tentatively fits TRBD1 or TRBD2 (5 bases each). V was shortened by 2 bases and J by 0 bases, with 11 bases between the two germline ends. The CDR3 is 15 amino acids. Per the germline V gene, CDR1 is SGHTA and CDR2 is FQGNSA. The CDR3 here is CASSLWDGASYEQYF. The CDR3 DNA is TGTGCCAGCAGCTTATGGGACGGTGCCTCCTACGAGCAGTACTTC.

This clonotype was seen a handful of times. The chain couples TRBV7-2 to TRBJ1-5; unclear D gene. V lost 1 base, J lost 3 bases, and 10 bases lay in between. Germline V CDR1 and CDR2: SGHTA, FQGNSA. This CDR3 comprises 15 residues. In DNA form, the CDR3 reads TGTGCCAGCAGCTTAGGCCAGTGGAACAATCAGCCCCAGCATTTT. As protein: CASSLGQWNNQPQHF.

This clonotype was seen a few times. The chain joins TRBV12-3 or TRBV12-4 to TRBJ1-1; 7 bases map to TRBD1. The length of the CDR3 is 14 residues. V lost 6 bases and J lost 5; bases outside the gene matches: 9. CDR3 loop: CASRLEQGRTEAFF. The DNA of the CDR3 is TGTGCCAGCAGACTAGAACAGGGGAGAACTGAAGCTTTCTTT.

The rearrangement joins TRBV6-5 to TRBJ2-7; D perhaps matches TRBD1 (5 bases). V gave up 5 bases and J gave up 7 bases, with 18 bases separating them. The CDR3 is 14 residues long. CDR1 is MNHEY and CDR2 is SVGAGI in the germline V gene. CDR3 amino acids: CASSRGDSLIEQYF. CDR3 nucleotides: TGTGCCAGCAGTAGAGGTGACAGTCTAATAGAGCAGTACTTC.

CDR3 DNA: TGTGCCAGCAGCGTAGAAGGGACAGGGTTCAGGAACGAGCAGTACTTC. This translates into CASSVEGTGFRNEQYF. The gene calls are TRBV9 and TRBJ2-7, with TRBD1 matching over 9 bases. V trimming: 0 bases; J trimming: 5 bases; junction bases outside the gene matches: 9. CDR1 and CDR2 (germline): SGDLS, YYNGEE. The length of the CDR3 is 16 residues.

This clonotype was seen only a few times. The chain employs TRBV6-5 and TRBJ2-3; D is possibly TRBD2 (6 bases). Per the germline V gene, CDR1 is MNHEY and CDR2 is SVGAGI. Trimming removed 6 bases at V and 0 bases at J, with 10 bases between. The CDR3 consists of 14 residues. The CDR3 spells CASSASASTDTQYF. The DNA for the CDR3 is TGTGCCAGCAGCGCTAGCGCTAGCACAGATACGCAGTATTTT.

The chain is built from TRBV6-1 and TRBJ1-4; TRBD1 is a possible D gene (6 bases). Per germline, CDR1 MNHNS and CDR2 SASEGT. This CDR3 is built from 15 residues. The ends were cut back, 2 bases at V and 3 bases at J, with 10 bases in the middle. CDR3 in DNA: TGTGCCAGCAGTGAAAGCTACAGGGCTAATGAAAAACTGTTTTTT. It specifies CASSESYRANEKLFF.

This chain uses TRBV29-1 with TRBJ1-1; no clear D. The CDR3 consists of 12 residues. Germline CDR1 reads SQVTM; CDR2 reads ANQGSEA. V lost 2 bases, J lost 4 bases, and 8 bases lay in between. CDR3 nucleotides: TGCAGCGTTGAAAGGTCTAGCACTGAAGCTTTCTTT. It codes for CSVERSSTEAFF.

This clonotype was observed a few times. V and J are TRBV11-2 and TRBJ2-1; D unclear. Germline loops: CDR1 SGHAT, CDR2 FQNNGV. CDR3 length equals 11 residues. V was clipped by 7 bases and J by 12 bases, with 13 bases between them. CDR3 region: CASTDLGGQFF. The CDR3 nucleotides read TGTGCCAGCACCGATTTGGGTGGGCAGTTCTTC.

The rearrangement uses TRBV20-1 and TRBJ2-5, with D maybe TRBD2 (5 bases). CDR3 length equals 14 residues. Per the germline V gene, CDR1 is DFQATT and CDR2 is SNEGSKA (reference sequence). Trimming removed 4 bases from V and 7 bases from J, with 19 bases in between. The CDR3 DNA reads as TGCAGTGCTATCGGGCCCCCGGGGATTACGACCCAGTACTTC. Protein product: CSAIGPPGITTQYF.

The gene calls are TRBV2 and TRBJ2-3; perhaps TRBD2 as D (6 bases). Per germline, CDR1 SNHLY and CDR2 FYNNEI. The CDR3 runs 15 residues. V was shortened by 1 base and J by 0 bases, with 8 bases between the two germline ends. CDR3 coding DNA: TGTGCCAGCAGTGAAGTCGGGAGTAGCACAGATACGCAGTATTTT. Translation gives CASSEVGSSTDTQYF. The full variable domain, in which reference TRBV2 and TRBJ2-3 provide the parts outside the CDR3, is EPEVTQTPSHQVTQMGQEVILRCVPISNHLYFYWYRQILGQKVEFLVSFYNNEISEKSEIFDDQFSVERPDGSNFTLKIRSTKLEDSAMYFCASSEVGSSTDTQYFGPGTRLTVL.

This clonotype has more than one count but fewer than ten. The rearrangement links TRBV20-1 to TRBJ1-1; TRBD1 matches at 7 bases. Germline V CDR1 and CDR2: DFQATT, SNEGSKA (reference sequence). Germline trimming cut 6 bases from V and 0 bases from J; bases unmatched to any gene: 13. The CDR3 is 16 amino acids. The chain's CDR3 is CSAHRGPLRMNTEAFF. The CDR3 DNA reads as TGCAGTGCCCACAGGGGACCCCTGAGGATGAACACTGAAGCTTTCTTT.

This clonotype was observed a few times. The chain links TRBV29-1 to TRBJ2-1; D is uncertain. The assigned J gene may be wrong: the sequence end matches TRBJ2-7 better. Germline-derived CDR1 and CDR2 are SQVTM and ANQGSEA. The length of the CDR3 is 14 residues. CDR3 in amino acids: CSVGRRYSYNEQYF. In DNA form, the CDR3 reads TGCAGCGTTGGAAGGCGGTACTCCTACAATGAGCAGTACTTC.

V usage is TRBV15 and J usage is TRBJ2-1; 10 bases align to TRBD2. Germline CDR1 is LNHNV and CDR2 is YYDKDF (reference sequence). The V segment lost 4 bases and the J segment 2 bases; nucleotides outside the gene matches: 2. CDR3 length: 15 residues. The CDR3 spells CATSKRGGPYNEQFF. As DNA, the CDR3 is TGTGCCACCAGCAAGCGGGGGGGCCCCTACAATGAGCAGTTCTTC. The full variable domain, its missing parts supplied by reference TRBV15 and TRBJ2-1, is DAMVIQNPRYQVTQFGKPVTLSCSQTLNHNVMYWYQQKSSQAPKLLFHYYDKDFNNEADTPDNFQSRRPNTSFCFLDIRSPGLGDTAMYLCATSKRGGPYNEQFFGPGTRLTVL.

V is TRBV7-9 and J is TRBJ2-7; D uncertain. Trimming cost V 0 bases and J 0 bases, with 6 bases left between them. Germline V gene data show CDR1 as SEHNR and CDR2 as FQNEAQ (reference sequence). The CDR3 has 14 residues. The CDR3 reads CASSLATNSYEQYF. As DNA, the CDR3 is TGTGCCAGCAGCTTAGCGACCAACTCCTACGAGCAGTACTTC.

The chain has TRBV20-1 and TRBJ2-3, with D maybe TRBD2 (6 bases). The CDR3 consists of 13 residues. Trimming removed 3 bases at V and 3 bases at J, with 10 bases between. Germline CDR1 and CDR2: DFQATT and SNEGSKA (reference sequence). CDR3 DNA: TGCAGTGCTAGGGCTAGCGCTACAGATACGCAGTATTTT. As protein: CSARASATDTQYF.

The sample holds a few counts of this clonotype. The chain links TRBV18 to TRBJ1-5; tentatively, D is TRBD1 (5 bases). V was cut by 1 base and J by 2 bases, with 9 bases left in between. CDR1 is KGHSH and CDR2 is LQKENI in the germline V gene. The CDR3 loop spans 15 amino acids. The CDR3 DNA reads as TGTGCCAGCTCACCACAGGGGCACGGCAATCAGCCCCAGCATTTT. It translates to CASSPQGHGNQPQHF.

The genes are TRBV7-8 and TRBJ1-5; TRBD1 is a possible D gene (5 bases). V shed 6 bases and J shed 1 base, with 10 bases lying between them. The CDR3 spans 14 residues. CDR1 SGHVS and CDR2 FQNEAQ come from the germline V gene. CDR3 sequence: CASSPGRSNQPQHF. In DNA form, the CDR3 reads TGTGCCAGCAGTCCAGGGAGAAGCAATCAGCCCCAGCATTTT.

This chain uses TRBV9 with TRBJ1-2; TRBD1 is a possible D gene (5 bases). This CDR3 contains 13 residues. Germline CDR1 is SGDLS and CDR2 is YYNGEE. The V and J ends lost 3 bases and 8 bases respectively, with 14 bases between them. CDR3: CASSGYLRTGYTF. In DNA form, the CDR3 reads TGTGCCAGCAGCGGGTACCTTCGGACAGGCTACACCTTC. The full variable domain, in which reference TRBV9 and TRBJ1-2 provide the parts outside the CDR3, is DSGVTQTPKHLITATGQRVTLRCSPRSGDLSVYWYQQSLDQGLQFLIQYYNGEERAKGNILERFSAQQFPDLHSELNLSSLELGDSALYFCASSGYLRTGYTFGSGTRLTVV.

The J gene is TRBJ2-7, the V gene TRBV20-1; 7 positions agree with TRBD1. There are 15 residues in the CDR3. Germline V gene sequence: CDR1 DFQATT, CDR2 SNEGSKA (reference sequence). The ends lost 0 bases at V and 4 bases at J; junction bases unmatched: 9. CDR3 bases: TGCAGTGCTAGAGATATGGACAGGAGCTCTTACGAGCAGTACTTC. Its translation is CSARDMDRSSYEQYF.